A single sample gave rise to the 14 T cell receptor beta chains below, sequenced in a study of blood T cell repertoires in COVID-19. Only in-frame clones appear in the TCRdb table, and some are missing; sequencing was by immunoSEQ multiplex PCR. The data hold more than 60,000 clones, with 70% to 90% observed a single time. The sequencing sample was made of peripheral blood. Receptors originate from a human donor in a cohort sampled during active COVID-19.

V usage is TRBV30 and J usage is TRBJ2-1; 8 positions match TRBD2. J was trimmed by 12 bases and V by 2 bases; bases with no gene match: 9. This CDR3 contains 13 residues. Germline values: CDR1 GTSNPN, CDR2 SVGIG (reference sequence). The DNA for the CDR3 is TGTGCCTGGAGTCCATACCTCGCGGGGGGGCAGTTCTTC. Protein: CAWSPYLAGGQFF.

This chain joins TRBV6-2 or TRBV6-3 and TRBJ2-3; TRBD2 agrees at 12 bases. CDR1 and CDR2 (germline): MNHEY, SVGEGT. J gave up 6 bases and V 4 bases, and 11 bases lay outside the gene matches. The CDR3 loop spans 17 amino acids. CDR3 bases: TGTGCCAGCAGTTGGGGACTAGCGGGCCCCCAGACGGATACGCAGTATTTT. This gives the protein CASSWGLAGPQTDTQYF.

V and J are TRBV2 and TRBJ2-3, with 9 bases lining up with TRBD2. The length of the CDR3 is 15 residues. From germline, CDR1 is SNHLY and CDR2 FYNNEI. V lost 5 bases and J lost 2; bases outside the gene matches: 5. CDR3 protein: CASSSLAGITDTQYF. CDR3 nucleotide sequence: TGTGCCAGCAGTTCCCTAGCGGGGATCACAGATACGCAGTATTTT.

The chain combines TRBV5-1 with TRBJ2-1, with 9 bases matching TRBD2. CDR3 length: 15 residues. Germline V gene sequence: CDR1 SGHRS, CDR2 YFSETQ. V lost 0 bases to trimming and J lost 3 bases; unmatched junction nucleotides: 1. CDR3 DNA: TGCGCCAGCAGCTTGGCAGCGGGGGGCTACAATGAGCAGTTCTTC. Its translation: CASSLAAGGYNEQFF.

The J gene is TRBJ1-4, the V gene TRBV24-1, with TRBD1 identical over 9 bases. In germline, CDR1 is KGHDR, CDR2 SFDVKD. The V and J ends lost 3 bases and 8 bases, in that order; junction bases with no gene match: 6. This CDR3 has 15 amino acids. The CDR3 region is CATSDTTGGWEKLFF. The DNA for the CDR3 is TGTGCCACCAGTGATACGACAGGGGGATGGGAAAAACTGTTTTTT.

The chain couples TRBV11-3 to TRBJ1-1, with D hard to call. Germline loops: CDR1 SGHNT, CDR2 YENEEA. The CDR3 runs to 11 residues. V was trimmed by 5 bases and J by 3 bases, leaving 4 bases between them. In DNA, the CDR3 is TGTGCCAGCAGCAGCGACACTGAAGCTTTCTTT. Translation: CASSSDTEAFF. The whole variable domain, remainder taken from reference TRBV11-3 and TRBJ1-1, is EAGVVQSPRYKIIEKKQPVAFWCNPISGHNTLYWYLQNLGQGPELLIRYENEEAVDDSQLPKDRFSAERLKGVDSTLKIQPAELGDSAVYLCASSSDTEAFFGQGTRLTVV.

This clone has more than one count but fewer than ten. The chain uses TRBV19 and TRBJ2-5; 7 nucleotides match TRBD2. The CDR3 consists of 13 residues. The trim removed 5 bases at V and 3 bases at J, leaving 3 bases unmatched. Germline CDR1 LNHDA, CDR2 SQIVND (reference sequence). The CDR3 DNA follows: TGTGCCAGTAGTCGGACTAGTGAAGAGACCCAGTACTTC. Its protein product is CASSRTSEETQYF.

This chain uses TRBV4-3 with TRBJ1-2; 8 bases are shared with TRBD1. The CDR3 has 17 residues. The junction had 8 bases not matched to a gene; V was cut back by 0 bases and J by 2 bases. CDR1 LGHNA and CDR2 YSLEER come from the germline V gene. The DNA of the CDR3 is TGCGCCAGCAGCCAAGATAAATTTTCAGGGGGCAACTATGGCTACACCTTC. This translates into CASSQDKFSGGNYGYTF.

This chain links TRBV7-2 with TRBJ2-1; 8 nucleotides align to TRBD1. CDR1 is SGHTA, CDR2 FQGNSA, per germline. V lost 4 bases and J lost 0; bases outside the gene matches: 2. The CDR3 spans 15 residues. The CDR3 reads CASSSDRGSYNEQFF. The DNA for the CDR3 is TGTGCCAGCAGCTCCGACAGGGGCTCCTACAATGAGCAGTTCTTC. Filled out from reference TRBV7-2 and TRBJ2-1, the complete variable domain reads GAGVSQSPSNKVTEKGKDVELRCDPISGHTALYWYRQSLGQGLEFLIYFQGNSAPDKSGLPSDRFSAERTGGSVSTLTIQRTQQEDSAVYLCASSSDRGSYNEQFFGPGTRLTVL.

The gene calls are TRBV2 and TRBJ2-7; D unresolved. Per germline, CDR1 SNHLY and CDR2 FYNNEI. This CDR3 comprises 11 residues. Trimming stripped 1 base from V and 6 bases from J, with 4 bases between. Here the CDR3 DNA reads TGTGCCAGCAGTGAAGTTCGCGAGCAGTACTTC. Its protein is CASSEVREQYF.

The CDR3 reads CASSQEYWGSNQPQHF. In DNA, the CDR3 is TGCGCCAGCAGCCAAGAGTACTGGGGCAGCAATCAGCCCCAGCATTTT. This sequence joins TRBV4-3 and TRBJ1-5; TRBD1 might be the D (5 bases). The V end was cut by 0 bases, the J end by 1 base, with 10 bases between. Germline V CDR1 and CDR2: LGHNA, YSLEER. There are 16 residues in the CDR3.

CDR3 region: CASRRSNYGYTF. The DNA for the CDR3 is TGTGCCTCCAGGCGTTCTAACTATGGCTACACCTTC. The chain employs TRBV27 and TRBJ1-2; no reliable D call. V was trimmed by 11 bases and J by 0 bases, leaving 10 bases between them. This CDR3 has 12 amino acids. Germline CDR1 and CDR2: MNHEY and SMNVEV (reference sequence).

The chain combines TRBV7-9 with TRBJ2-5; D possibly corresponds to TRBD1 (6 bases). This CDR3 has 13 residues. V was clipped by 4 bases and J by 4 bases, with 10 bases between them. Germline CDR1 SEHNR, CDR2 FQNEAQ (reference sequence). CDR3 DNA sequence: TGTGCCAGCAGCTCCGACAGGCGAGAGACCCAGTACTTC. Translating it yields CASSSDRRETQYF.

The chain combines TRBV7-9 with TRBJ2-3; D is undetermined. The CDR3 extends over 15 amino acids. Germline lookup yields CDR1 SEHNR and CDR2 FQNEAQ (reference sequence). Trimming took off 2 bases at V and 5 bases at J, with 14 bases between the two ends. In DNA form, the CDR3 reads TGTGCCAGCAGCTTAACAGTTGGGCGTGTAGATACGCAGTATTTT. This encodes CASSLTVGRVDTQYF. The complete variable domain, with remaining parts taken from reference TRBV7-9 and TRBJ2-3, reads DTGVSQNPRHKITKRGQNVTFRCDPISEHNRLYWYRQTLGQGPEFLTYFQNEAQLEKSRLLSDRFSAERPKGSFSTLEIQRTEQGDSAMYLCASSLTVGRVDTQYFGPGTRLTVL.